The next 24 T cell receptor beta chains were all read from a single sample in a study of technical replicates of blood from four donors. Produced via immunoSEQ multiplex PCR; TCRdb's table is partial and in-frame only. The sample lists about 87,000 clones, more than 85% occurring once. The sequenced sample was T cells isolated from PBMCs. All receptors derive from a human donor in good health.

The table lists this clone with a count of one. J is TRBJ2-7 and V is TRBV19; D might be TRBD2 (6 bases). Germline V CDR1 and CDR2: LNHDA, SQIVND (reference sequence). CDR3 length: 14 residues. V was trimmed by 3 bases and J by 5 bases, leaving 14 bases between them. CDR3 loop: CASSIPEGHHEQYF. DNA for the CDR3: TGTGCCAGTAGTATCCCGGAGGGCCATCACGAGCAGTACTTC.

CDR3 sequence reads: CASSQEEAGSYNEQFF. Here the CDR3 DNA reads TGTGCCAGCAGCCAAGAAGAGGCGGGCTCCTACAATGAGCAGTTCTTC. V gene TRBV4-2 combines with J gene TRBJ2-1, with D possibly TRBD2 on 5 matching bases. CDR3 size: 16 residues. V gave up 0 bases and J gave up 0 bases, with 9 bases separating them. In germline, CDR1 is LGHNA, CDR2 YNFKEQ.

The chain joins TRBV7-2 to TRBJ2-6; D gene uncertain. The CDR3 spans 17 residues. Germline values: CDR1 SGHTA, CDR2 FQGNSA. With 3 bases removed from V and 0 bases from J, the gap between germline ends came to 12 bases. The CDR3 region is CASSFSLRNSGANVLTF. In DNA, the CDR3 is TGTGCCAGCAGCTTCTCCCTGCGGAACTCTGGGGCCAACGTCCTGACTTTC. Drawing the rest from reference TRBV7-2 and TRBJ2-6, the complete variable domain is GAGVSQSPSNKVTEKGKDVELRCDPISGHTALYWYRQSLGQGLEFLIYFQGNSAPDKSGLPSDRFSAERTGGSVSTLTIQRTQQEDSAVYLCASSFSLRNSGANVLTFGAGSRLTVL.

This chain uses TRBV29-1 with TRBJ2-7; TRBD2 matches 10 bases. V shed 6 bases, J shed 5 bases, and the junction held 4 bases outside the gene matches. This CDR3 has 12 amino acids. Per the germline V gene, CDR1 is SQVTM and CDR2 is ANQGSEA. This CDR3 reads CSVASGSDEQYF. The CDR3 DNA reads as TGCAGCGTAGCTAGCGGGAGCGACGAGCAGTACTTC.

The chain couples TRBV28 to TRBJ2-5, with TRBD1 matching over 8 bases. This CDR3 is 14 amino acids long. Losses at the gene ends were 3 bases for V and 5 bases for J; bases not matched to a gene: 5. Germline V gene lookup returns CDR1 MDHEN and CDR2 SYDVKM. As DNA, the CDR3 is TGTGCCAGCAGTTTGCAGGGGGCACGGGAGACCCAGTACTTC. This translates into CASSLQGARETQYF.

CDR3 in amino acids: CASSDPGLAGNEQYF. In nucleotides, the CDR3 is TGTGCCAGCAGTGACCCCGGACTAGCGGGAAACGAGCAGTACTTC. V gene TRBV6-1 combines with J gene TRBJ2-7, with 12 bases aligning to TRBD2. V shed 3 bases and J 5 bases; nucleotides not matched to a gene: 5. Germline lookup yields CDR1 MNHNS and CDR2 SASEGT. There are 15 residues in the CDR3.

The chain employs TRBV19 and TRBJ1-2; the D gene is possibly TRBD1 (5 bases). V shed 7 bases and J shed 5 bases, with 17 bases lying between them. There are 14 residues in the CDR3. Germline CDR1 is LNHDA and CDR2 is SQIVND (reference sequence). This chain's CDR3 is CASKTQGTEYGYTF. The CDR3 DNA sequence: TGTGCCAGTAAGACCCAGGGTACGGAGTATGGCTACACCTTC.

This chain uses TRBV4-3 with TRBJ2-2; 7 bases match TRBD1. Germline CDR1 is LGHNA and CDR2 is YSLEER. V was pared by 4 bases and J by 4 bases, with 6 bases of the junction left unmatched. The CDR3 spans 15 residues. The DNA of the CDR3 is TGCGCCAGCAGCCCAGTTGGACAGGTCACCGGGGAGCTGTTTTTT. Encoded protein: CASSPVGQVTGELFF.

CDR3 bases: TGCGCCAGCCCGAGGCCCGGGGAACCCTCCTACGAGCAGTACTTC. Translation gives CASPRPGEPSYEQYF. V usage is TRBV23-1 and J usage is TRBJ2-7, with a possible D match to TRBD2 (5 bases). TRBV23-1 is flagged as an ORF with uncertain function. V gave up 8 bases and J gave up 0 bases, with 17 bases separating them. The CDR3 contains 15 residues.

V usage is TRBV19 and J usage is TRBJ1-1; possible D gene TRBD1, 6 bases. The CDR3 totals 15 residues. Germline loops: CDR1 LNHDA, CDR2 SQIVND (reference sequence). With 5 bases removed from V and 1 base from J, the gap between germline ends came to 14 bases. This CDR3 is CASSLPDRWNTEAFF. CDR3 in DNA: TGTGCCAGTAGTCTTCCTGACAGGTGGAACACTGAAGCTTTCTTT.

The chain recombines TRBV7-9 with TRBJ2-3; a possible D gene is TRBD2 (6 bases). This CDR3 contains 14 residues. Germline V gene lookup returns CDR1 SEHNR and CDR2 FQNEAQ (reference sequence). The V and J ends lost 1 base and 11 bases respectively, with 16 bases between them. CDR3 nucleotides: TGTGCCAGCAGCTTAGGAGATGGCGGGAAGTTGCAGTATTTT. This translates into CASSLGDGGKLQYF.

This clone was detected a few times. The genes are TRBV29-1 and TRBJ1-1; D is perhaps TRBD1 (5 bases). V lost 5 bases to trimming and J lost 0 bases, with 7 bases between them. This CDR3 spans 12 amino acids. The germline V gene has CDR1 SQVTM and CDR2 ANQGSEA. The CDR3 is CSVPGLNTEAFF. For the CDR3, the DNA is TGCAGCGTTCCAGGGCTGAACACTGAAGCTTTCTTT.

The V gene is TRBV5-6, the J gene TRBJ2-2; no firm D call. The CDR3 is 13 amino acids. The germline gives CDR1 SGHDT, CDR2 YYEEEE. Trimming cost V 2 bases and J 4 bases, with 6 bases left between them. CDR3 in amino acids: CASSFIITGELFF. CDR3 nucleotides: TGTGCCAGCAGCTTCATCATCACCGGGGAGCTGTTTTTT.

V gene TRBV5-5 combines with J gene TRBJ1-1; 9 nucleotides align to TRBD1. The CDR3 is made up of 16 amino acids. Germline V gene sequence: CDR1 SGHKS, CDR2 YYEKEE (reference sequence). The V and J ends lost 3 bases and 5 bases, in that order; junction bases with no gene match: 11. This chain's CDR3 is CASSSRPGQGYTEAFF. The CDR3 nucleotides read TGTGCCAGCAGCTCACGACCGGGACAGGGTTATACTGAAGCTTTCTTT.

The rearrangement links TRBV6-1 to TRBJ1-5; no firm D call. The CDR3 is 18 amino acids. The V gene lost 2 bases and the J gene lost 3 bases, with 20 bases spanning the gap. Germline CDR1 MNHNS, CDR2 SASEGT. CDR3 sequence reads: CASSEPFDTQSYNQPQHF. Here the CDR3 DNA reads TGTGCCAGCAGTGAACCCTTTGACACTCAAAGTTACAATCAGCCCCAGCATTTT.

This sequence joins TRBV28 and TRBJ2-7; TRBD2 matches 11 bases. The CDR3 is 16 residues long. The V segment lost 6 bases and the J segment 2 bases; nucleotides outside the gene matches: 9. Germline V gives CDR1 MDHEN, CDR2 SYDVKM. The chain's CDR3 is CASRPLAGGFAYEQYF. The CDR3 DNA follows: TGTGCCAGCAGGCCTCTAGCGGGAGGTTTCGCCTACGAGCAGTACTTC.

The rearrangement links TRBV7-8 to TRBJ1-1; a weak D match, TRBD1 (6 bases). V lost 1 base, J lost 11 bases, and 8 bases lay in between. The length of the CDR3 is 11 residues. In germline, CDR1 is SGHVS, CDR2 FQNEAQ. The CDR3 bases are TGTGCCAGCAGCTTAGGGGGGCTCGCTTTCTTT. Its translation is CASSLGGLAFF.

The chain carries TRBV29-1 and TRBJ1-1; 7 bases map to TRBD1. The CDR3 runs to 14 residues. Germline CDR1 SQVTM, CDR2 ANQGSEA. V dropped 5 bases and J dropped 4; count of bases not matched to a gene: 10. This CDR3 reads CSVPIGGPGTEAFF. The CDR3 nucleotides read TGCAGCGTTCCGATAGGGGGCCCTGGCACTGAAGCTTTCTTT.

This sequence joins TRBV7-2 and TRBJ2-7; 8 bases agree with TRBD1. This CDR3 region has 14 residues. Germline assignment: CDR1 SGHTA and CDR2 FQGNSA. The J segment lost 3 bases and the V segment lost 3 bases, leaving 4 bases of the junction unmatched. CDR3 in DNA: TGTGCCAGCAGCTTCTGGACAGGGAACTACGAGCAGTACTTC. Translating it yields CASSFWTGNYEQYF. Combining the CDR3 with reference TRBV7-2 and TRBJ2-7 gives the whole variable domain GAGVSQSPSNKVTEKGKDVELRCDPISGHTALYWYRQSLGQGLEFLIYFQGNSAPDKSGLPSDRFSAERTGGSVSTLTIQRTQQEDSAVYLCASSFWTGNYEQYFGPGTRLTVT.

The J gene is TRBJ2-7, the V gene TRBV7-2, with TRBD2 as a possible D gene (6 bases). V shed 5 bases and J shed 2 bases, with 16 bases lying between them. Germline loops: CDR1 SGHTA, CDR2 FQGNSA. There are 15 residues in the CDR3. The CDR3 loop is CASSHIAAATYEQYF. CDR3 DNA: TGTGCCAGCAGCCACATAGCGGCTGCGACCTACGAGCAGTACTTC.

The V call is TRBV7-6, the J call TRBJ2-2; 8 bases fit TRBD1. V dropped 3 bases and J dropped 4; count of bases not matched to a gene: 4. This CDR3 is built from 15 residues. Germline-derived CDR1 and CDR2 are SGHVS and FNYEAQ. DNA of the CDR3: TGTGCCAGCAGCTTGGCACAGGGGGGCACCGGGGAGCTGTTTTTT. Encoded protein: CASSLAQGGTGELFF.

V usage is TRBV5-4 and J usage is TRBJ1-1; D gene ambiguous. V was cut by 1 base and J by 7 bases, with 8 bases left in between. From germline, CDR1 is SGHNT and CDR2 YYREEE (reference sequence). This CDR3 has 12 residues. The CDR3 coding sequence is TGTGCCAGCAGCTTGTTCGAGAATGAAGCTTTCTTT. The encoded protein is CASSLFENEAFF.

The chain couples TRBV11-2 to TRBJ1-1; a weak D match, TRBD1 (5 bases). This CDR3 is built from 16 residues. CDR1 is SGHAT, CDR2 FQNNGV, per germline. Between the trimmed V and J ends, which lost 2 bases and 3 bases, there was a span of 16 bases. The CDR3, as DNA: TGTGCCAGCAGCTTAAAATTCGGACAAGCTCACACTGAAGCTTTCTTT. As protein: CASSLKFGQAHTEAFF. The whole variable domain, filled in from reference TRBV11-2 and TRBJ1-1, reads EAGVAQSPRYKIIEKRQSVAFWCNPISGHATLYWYQQILGQGPKLLIQFQNNGVVDDSQLPKDRFSAERLKGVDSTLKIQPAKLEDSAVYLCASSLKFGQAHTEAFFGQGTRLTVV.

The chain joins TRBV5-4 to TRBJ2-5; TRBD1 is a possible D gene (5 bases). This CDR3 is 14 amino acids long. Germline lookup yields CDR1 SGHNT and CDR2 YYREEE (reference sequence). V was clipped by 4 bases and J by 6 bases, with 16 bases between them. The CDR3 sequence is CASSPDRGLQTQYF. For the CDR3, the DNA is TGTGCCAGCAGCCCCGACAGAGGCCTACAGACCCAGTACTTC.